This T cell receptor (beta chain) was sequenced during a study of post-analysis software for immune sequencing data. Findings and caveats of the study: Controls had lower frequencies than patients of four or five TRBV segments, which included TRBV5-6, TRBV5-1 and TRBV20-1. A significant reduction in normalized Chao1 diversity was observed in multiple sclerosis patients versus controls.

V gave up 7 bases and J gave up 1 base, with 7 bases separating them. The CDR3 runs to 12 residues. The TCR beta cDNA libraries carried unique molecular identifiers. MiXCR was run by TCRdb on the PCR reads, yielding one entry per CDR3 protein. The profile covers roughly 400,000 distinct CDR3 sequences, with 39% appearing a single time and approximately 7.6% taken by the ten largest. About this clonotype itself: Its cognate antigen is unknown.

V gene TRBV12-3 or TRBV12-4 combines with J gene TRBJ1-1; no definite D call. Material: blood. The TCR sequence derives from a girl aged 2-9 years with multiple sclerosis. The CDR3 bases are TGTGCCAGCACCATCCCGAACACTGAAGCTTTCTTT. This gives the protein CASTIPNTEAFF.